This T cell receptor beta chain was captured in a study of cytomegalovirus exposure and HLA in healthy donors. Study-wide results and caveats: The authors enumerated 150 to 200 TCR beta chains as linked to cytomegalovirus. Accounts indicate the classifier identified cytomegalovirus status with strong specificity and sensitivity.

Comments on this clone: The antigen is not known.

13 Jbeta primers and 60 Vbeta primers were used for the PCR. Sequencing was performed with immunoSEQ multiplex PCR; in TCRdb, only in-frame clones are kept and a portion is missing. The specimen's table records about 200,000 clones. The TCR comes from a girl aged 2 to 9 in good health and CMV-seropositive. The specimen sequenced was PBMCs.

The CDR3 sequence is CASSVEGSNNEQFF. In DNA form, the CDR3 reads TGTGCCAGCAGCGTAGAAGGTAGCAACAATGAGCAGTTCTTC. V gene TRBV9 combines with J gene TRBJ2-1; unclear D gene. V was trimmed by 0 bases and J by 5 bases, leaving 9 bases between them. The CDR3 covers 14 residues. Germline V gene data show CDR1 as SGDLS and CDR2 as YYNGEE.